These T cell receptor beta chains were read from a single sample in a study of shared clonotypes between healthy human individuals. Sequencing was performed with immunoSEQ multiplex PCR; in TCRdb, only in-frame clones are kept and a portion is missing. Of some 500,000 clones listed, roughly 95% are singletons. Source material: naive CD4+ T cells sorted from blood. The receptors stem from a woman under 40 in good health. Each CDR3 is given with its conserved first and last residue. A D gene is named only where the DNA matches it firmly. Not every row has a clone size; where given, it reads once, few, many or a size class.

J | V | length | size | D | DNA | CDR3
TRBJ2-1 | TRBV6-5 | 12 | . | . | TGTGCCAGCAGTTCTAAGCATCATGAGCAGTTCTTC | CASSSKHHEQFF
TRBJ2-7 | TRBV5-8 | 16 | . | . | TGTGCCAGCAGCTTGCAGTTTTTCCCATCGTCCTACGAGCAGTACTTC | CASSLQFFPSSYEQYF
TRBJ2-6 | TRBV18 | 16 | . | . | TGTGCCAGCTCACCAAGACAGGACTCTGGGGCCAACGTCCTGACTTTC | CASSPRQDSGANVLTF
TRBJ2-7 | TRBV5-1 | 14 | . | . | TGCGCCAGCAGCCTAGGGACGGAGACGTACGAGCAGTACTTC | CASSLGTETYEQYF
TRBJ1-5 | TRBV2 | 14 | once | . | TGTGCCAGCGGGACGGTGGGCTTTAATCAGCCCCAGCATTTT | CASGTVGFNQPQHF
TRBJ1-4 | TRBV4-1 | 16 | once | . | TGCGCCAGCAGCCAAGATCTTGTGGTAGGGAATGAAAAACTGTTTTTT | CASSQDLVVGNEKLFF
TRBJ2-1 | TRBV4-2 | 16 | . | TRBD2 | TGTGCCAGCAGCCAAGGACTAGCGGGAACGAACAATGAGCAGTTCTTC | CASSQGLAGTNNEQFF
TRBJ1-2 | TRBV18 | 14 | . | . | TGTGCCAGCTCATCAGGGCACCTCGACTATGGCTACACCTTC | CASSSGHLDYGYTF
TRBJ1-1 | TRBV5-6 | 17 | . | . | TGTGCCAGCAGCTGGTGGGGGACCGCCGCTTTGAACACTGAAGCTTTCTTT | CASSWWGTAALNTEAFF
TRBJ2-5 | TRBV5-4 | 16 | . | TRBD2 | TGTGCCAGCAGCTTCTCACTAGCGGGAGCCCAAGAGACCCAGTACTTC | CASSFSLAGAQETQYF
TRBJ1-1 | TRBV9 | 11 | . | . | TGTGCCAGCAGCGGAGGACAACAAGCTTTCTTT | CASSGGQQAFF
TRBJ2-5 | TRBV14 | 15 | . | TRBD2 | TGTGCCAGCAGCCCGACGACTAGCGGAGTGGAGACCCAGTACTTC | CASSPTTSGVETQYF
TRBJ1-2 | TRBV28 | 14 | . | . | TGTGCCAGCATGGGACACCCGACTTTCTATGGCTACACCTTC | CASMGHPTFYGYTF
TRBJ1-2 | TRBV18 | 15 | . | TRBD1 | TGTGCCAGCTCACCACCGGGCAGGGGGAACTATGGCTACACCTTC | CASSPPGRGNYGYTF
TRBJ2-2 | TRBV7-9 | 18 | . | TRBD1 | TGTGCCAGCAGCACAACCCGGGACAGCATTTTGAACACCGGGGAGCTGTTTTTT | CASSTTRDSILNTGELFF
TRBJ2-7 | TRBV27 | 16 | . | TRBD2 | TGTGCCAGCAGTTTAAGACCTCTAGCGGGAAACTACGAGCAGTACTTC | CASSLRPLAGNYEQYF
TRBJ2-1 | TRBV5-1 | 16 | . | TRBD2 | TGCGCCAGCAGCTTGGTAGTCGGGAGGGCCGGTAATGAGCAGTTCTTC | CASSLVVGRAGNEQFF
TRBJ2-2 | TRBV9 | 15 | . | . | TGTGCCAGCAGCGTAGCGTCTGCGAACACCGGGGAGCTGTTTTTT | CASSVASANTGELFF
TRBJ2-7 | TRBV7-7 | 13 | . | TRBD2 | TGTGCCAGTGGGGGGGACCACTCCTACGAGCAGTACTTC | CASGGDHSYEQYF
TRBJ1-4 | TRBV18 | 16 | . | . | TGTGCCAGCTCACTGGGAACCGACAGCCGTAATGAAAAACTGTTTTTT | CASSLGTDSRNEKLFF
TRBJ2-5 | TRBV18 | 11 | . | . | TGTGCCAGCTCACCTTCAGAGACCCAGTACTTC | CASSPSETQYF
TRBJ2-2 | TRBV5-8 | 17 | . | . | TGTGCCAGCAGTCTGGTTACAGGGTCGGTGAACACCGGGGAGCTGTTTTTT | CASSLVTGSVNTGELFF
TRBJ2-3 | TRBV5-1 | 18 | . | TRBD2 | TGCGCCAGCAGCTCGGGGGTCGTAGCGGGAGGCCGCACAGATACGCAGTATTTT | CASSSGVVAGGRTDTQYF
TRBJ2-7 | TRBV5-6 | 15 | once | . | TGTGCCAGCAGCTTTTTGGCCTCGACCACCTACGAGCAGTACTTC | CASSFLASTTYEQYF
TRBJ2-2 | TRBV18 | 17 | . | . | TGTGCCAGCTCACCAAGCGGTGCAACGATGAACACCGGGGAGCTGTTTTTT | CASSPSGATMNTGELFF
TRBJ2-3 | TRBV7-8 | 16 | . | TRBD2 | TGTGCCAGCAGAGCCGGGACTAGCGGGAGTAGGGATACGCAGTATTTT | CASRAGTSGSRDTQYF
TRBJ1-1 | TRBV28 | 15 | . | . | TGTGCCAGCAGTTTAACGCACCGGGCGAGGACTGAAGCTTTCTTT | CASSLTHRARTEAFF
TRBJ1-1 | TRBV9 | 14 | once | . | TGTGCCAGCAGCGTAACAGGGACGAACACTGAAGCTTTCTTT | CASSVTGTNTEAFF
TRBJ2-7 | TRBV7-2 | 14 | . | . | TGTGCCAGCAGCTTAGTTGGGGGGCACTACGAGCAGTACTTC | CASSLVGGHYEQYF
TRBJ1-6 | TRBV27 | 16 | . | TRBD1 | TGTGCCAGCAGTAATACCGGGACAGGGTATAATTCACCCCTCCACTTT | CASSNTGTGYNSPLHF
TRBJ1-1 | TRBV28 | 12 | . | . | TGTGCCACTCGACAGGACAACACTGAAGCTTTCTTT | CATRQDNTEAFF
TRBJ1-2 | TRBV13 | 16 | few | TRBD1 | TGTGCCAGCAGCGACGCGGACAGGGGCTTAAACTATGGCTACACCTTC | CASSDADRGLNYGYTF
TRBJ2-7 | TRBV5-1 | 17 | . | TRBD2 | TGCGCCAGCAGCTCCCTAATTACTAGCGGGGACTCCTACGAGCAGTACTTC | CASSSLITSGDSYEQYF
TRBJ2-3 | TRBV28 | 15 | . | . | TGTGCCAGCAGTTTAAGCGGGCCCAGCACAGATACGCAGTATTTT | CASSLSGPSTDTQYF
TRBJ2-4 | TRBV9 | 17 | . | TRBD1 | TGTGCCAGCAGCGTTGGGTTGAGGGACAGGGGAGTTGGCATTCAGTACTTC | CASSVGLRDRGVGIQYF